These 3 T cell receptor beta chains were all obtained from the same sample, sequenced in a study of post-analysis software for immune sequencing data. Study-wide points: Four to six TRBV segments, including TRBV5-6, TRBV5-1 and TRBV20-1, were more frequent in patients than controls.

No antigen is known for these receptors. Unique molecular identifiers were built into the TCR beta cDNA libraries. TCRdb recomputed calls from the PCR reads with MiXCR, one row per CDR3 protein. The sample has roughly 200,000 distinct CDR3 sequences, approximately 29% seen once. Sequenced: blood. The source is a girl aged 2-17 years with multiple sclerosis.

The chain carries TRBV28 and TRBJ1-1; D perhaps matches TRBD1 (6 bases). The germline V and J ends were trimmed by 5 bases and 4 bases, with 11 bases remaining between them. This CDR3 has 13 amino acids. Germline V gene lookup returns CDR1 MDHEN and CDR2 SYDVKM. CDR3 sequence (DNA): TGTGCCAGCAGTCACAGGGAGAGCACTGAAGCTTTCTTT. It encodes CASSHRESTEAFF.

This clonotype was observed a few times. A junction boundary mismatches the germline segment, possibly from a read error. The chain is built from TRBV3-1 and TRBJ2-2; 8 bases map to TRBD1. The CDR3 is made up of 17 amino acids. Per germline, CDR1 LGHDT and CDR2 YNNKEL (reference sequence). The CDR3 DNA follows: TGTGCCAGTAGCCAAGAGTGGGCAGGGGGCAACACCGGGGAGCTGTTTTTT. Its translation is CASSQEWAGGNTGELFF.

This clonotype was counted many times. The gene calls are TRBV29-1 and TRBJ2-3; D ambiguous. V was pared by 5 bases and J by 3 bases, with 6 bases between. Germline V gives CDR1 SQVTM, CDR2 ANQGSEA. The CDR3 has 11 residues. This CDR3 reads CSVRLTDTQYF. DNA for the CDR3: TGCAGCGTTCGGCTTACAGATACGCAGTATTTT.